A single TCR beta chain is shown here with its context. The data belong to a study of blood T cell repertoires in COVID-19. Study overall: There were acute and convalescent COVID-19 samples, and they came from the United States, Italy and Spain.

Authors' analysis steps: Reference gene primers were amplified, and this amplification served to estimate nucleated cell counts. Measured with immunoSEQ multiplex PCR; TCRdb has only the in-frame clones, and not every one. V and J calls and clone size follow that table, whereas D and trimming were derived from the DNA. The repertoire has 350,000 to 550,000 clones, around nine tenths of them found once; the top ten carry 4.3%. J gave up 2 bases and V 3 bases, and 12 bases lay outside the gene matches. This CDR3 has 17 amino acids. Germline CDR1 MDHEN, CDR2 SYDVKM. The sequencing input was peripheral blood. J is TRBJ2-5 and V is TRBV28, with 7 bases fitting TRBD2. The sequence came from a woman aged 25-40 years with acute or convalescent COVID-19. The CDR3, as DNA: TGTGCCAGCAGTTTTGGGAGGGTGAGGCAGGAGCAAGAGACCCAGTACTTC. It is translated as CASSFGRVRQEQETQYF.